The rows below give T cell receptor beta chains drawn from one sample of a study of T-cell reconstitution after alpha-beta-depleted transplantation in children. TCRdb ran MiXCR on the PCR reads and lists one entry per CDR3 protein. The profile shows roughly 350,000 distinct CDR3 sequences, approximately 10% of them singletons. The sample consisted of PBMCs from the stem cell graft donor, taken from the stem cell graft. These receptors were taken from a human donor who donated a stem cell graft to a child with acute lymphoblastic leukemia. Both conserved end residues are part of each CDR3. D genes are given only for firm matches. Clone size is shown for a subset of rows, as once, few, many or a class of expanded clone.

abundance	d_gene	v_gene	j_gene	CDR3nt	CDR3aa
few	TRBD2	TRBV10-3	TRBJ2-2	TGTGCCATCCGGGCTAGCGGGAGATTCGACACCGGGGAGCTGTTTTTT	CAIRASGRFDTGELFF
many	.	TRBV12-3/TRBV12-4	TRBJ2-2	TGTGCCAGTTCTGGCGGGGAGCTGTTTTTT	CASSGGELFF
few	.	TRBV19	TRBJ2-1	TGTGCCACCAGACGTCCCTCCTACAATGAGCAGTTCTTC	CATRRPSYNEQFF
.	.	TRBV12-3/TRBV12-4	TRBJ1-5	TGTGCCAGCAGTTTTAGGGGCAGAACCTCTAGCAATCAGCCCCAGCATTTT	CASSFRGRTSSNQPQHF
.	.	TRBV5-1	TRBJ2-3	TGCGCCAGCAGCTTGAGTGGGTTTAGCACAGATACGCAGTATTTT	CASSLSGFSTDTQYF
.	.	TRBV20-1	TRBJ2-7	TGCAGTGCTATGGGCGGTAGCCATAAACTCTACGAGCAGTACTTC	CSAMGGSHKLYEQYF
many	.	TRBV5-5	TRBJ2-1	TGTGCCAGCAGCCTGGTAGGGGGAGATTCCTACAATGAGCAGTTCTTC	CASSLVGGDSYNEQFF
few	.	TRBV29-1	TRBJ2-1	TGCAGCGCCTCAAGCTCCTACAATGAGCAGTTCTTC	CSASSSYNEQFF
many	.	TRBV7-2	TRBJ2-1	TGTGCCAGCAGCTTAGGGCCGGGAGATTACAATGAGCAGTTCTTC	CASSLGPGDYNEQFF
few	TRBD2	TRBV4-3	TRBJ2-1	TGCGCCAGCAGCCAAGATACTAGCGGACTCTCCTACAATGAGCAGTTCTTC	CASSQDTSGLSYNEQFF
.	TRBD2	TRBV9	TRBJ2-2	TGTGCCAGCAGCGTAGCGGGAGGGCCCACCGGGGAGCTGTTTTTT	CASSVAGGPTGELFF
few	.	TRBV4-3	TRBJ1-1	TGCGCCAGCAATTTTCAGGGTGGCACTGAAGCTTTCTTT	CASNFQGGTEAFF
few	TRBD1	TRBV19	TRBJ2-1	TGTGCCAGTAGCGGGACAGGCGATGAGCAGTTCTTC	CASSGTGDEQFF
few	.	TRBV7-3	TRBJ1-1	TGTGCCAGCAGCTTTGGACCAGGGACTGAAGCTTTCTTT	CASSFGPGTEAFF
few	.	TRBV6-2/TRBV6-3	TRBJ2-1	TGTGCCAGCAGTTACGACGTCGGGGCGGCTCGGGGTACCAATGAGCAGTTCTTC	CASSYDVGAARGTNEQFF